This T cell receptor (beta chain) was sequenced for a study of neurological immune-mediated disorders. Whole-study findings and limits: It was HTLV-1-associated myelopathy that showed the most TCR clonal expansion, while multiple sclerosis showed the least, falling below healthy controls. One related-CDR3 cluster, found by phylogenetic grouping, held repertoires of 18 of 34 multiple sclerosis patients and is a possible signature.

The unsorted libraries were made from 2 million PBMCs kept at -80 C. The CDR3 is 12 residues long. Germline CDR1 reads SGHRS; CDR2 reads YFSETQ. V gave up 5 bases and J gave up 2 bases, with 7 bases separating them. This clonotype was counted at least ten times. What it binds is unknown. cDNA synthesis was performed by 5'RACE with 10-nucleotide random UMIs. TCRdb re-called the 5' RACE reads with MiXCR, one entry per CDR3 protein. This table holds about 55,000 distinct CDR3 sequences, approximately 3.9% found once. The receptor's source is a man aged 30 to 39 with multiple sclerosis. This chain uses TRBV5-1 with TRBJ2-5; D is unclear. The sequenced sample consisted of PBMCs. For the CDR3, the DNA is TGCGCCAGCAGGGAGAGACAAGAGACCCAGTACTTC. Amino acid sequence: CASRERQETQYF.